This passage covers 32 T cell receptor beta chains from one sample sequenced in a study of cytomegalovirus exposure and HLA in healthy donors. The primer mix had 60 Vbeta and 13 Jbeta primers. TCRdb's copy holds only in-frame clones and misses some; the assay was immunoSEQ multiplex PCR. The repertoire has 90,000 to 140,000 clones, roughly three quarters of them found once; the top ten carry around 3.5%. Sequenced material: PBMCs. The receptors derive from a man aged 25-40 years in good health and CMV-seronegative.

The rearrangement joins TRBV5-6 to TRBJ1-2; TRBD1 aligns across 8 bases. The germline CDR1 and CDR2 sequences are SGHDT and YYEEEE. The length of the CDR3 is 17 residues. Losses at the gene ends were 2 bases for V and 2 bases for J; bases not matched to a gene: 11. CDR3 in amino acids: CASSFSPDRAINYGYTF. CDR3 coding DNA: TGTGCCAGCAGCTTCAGTCCGGACAGGGCGATAAACTATGGCTACACCTTC.

The chain has TRBV5-6 and TRBJ2-2; D ambiguous. The CDR3 runs 13 residues. CDR1 is SGHDT, CDR2 YYEEEE, per germline. With 4 bases removed from V and 4 bases from J, the gap between germline ends came to 8 bases. The CDR3 region is CASSLRRTGELFF. The CDR3 bases are TGTGCCAGCAGCCTGAGGCGCACCGGGGAGCTGTTTTTT.

The chain joins TRBV5-6 to TRBJ2-5; TRBD2 matches 8 bases. The CDR3 is 14 amino acids. The germline V gene encodes CDR1 SGHDT and CDR2 YYEEEE. After removal of 3 bases from V and 2 bases from J, the junction contained 3 bases not matched to a gene. The CDR3 spells CASSSRGGQETQYF. Written as DNA, the CDR3 is TGTGCCAGCAGCTCCCGGGGGGGGCAAGAGACCCAGTACTTC.

This clone has more than one count but fewer than ten. The chain employs TRBV30 and TRBJ2-5, with TRBD1 identical over 10 bases. Germline CDR1 and CDR2: GTSNPN and SVGIG (reference sequence). After removal of 1 base from V and 4 bases from J, the junction contained 9 bases not matched to a gene. CDR3 length equals 16 residues. The CDR3, as DNA: TGTGCCTGGAGTGCCGGGACAGGGGAGGTTGGAGAGACCCAGTACTTC. Protein product: CAWSAGTGEVGETQYF.

This clone has a single count. The CDR3 DNA is TGTGCCAGCAGCTTAGCGGCGACATGGGGCTACACCTTC. Translation gives CASSLAATWGYTF. This chain connects TRBV13 to TRBJ1-2; no firm D call. Trimming left V 1 base short and J 8 bases short, with 11 bases between. CDR3 length: 13 residues. CDR1 PRHDT and CDR2 FYEKMQ come from the germline V gene (reference sequence).

The chain has TRBV5-4 and TRBJ1-1, with D hard to call. The germline gives CDR1 SGHNT, CDR2 YYREEE (reference sequence). V dropped 3 bases and J dropped 7 bases, with 16 bases sitting between them. The CDR3 is 14 residues long. The CDR3 DNA sequence: TGTGCCAGCAGCTCGACGCCGGCTGGGCGTGAAGCTTTCTTT. This gives the protein CASSSTPAGREAFF.

This clone was detected once. This chain links TRBV5-1 with TRBJ1-1, with unresolved D. The CDR3 has 15 amino acids. Germline CDR1 is SGHRS and CDR2 is YFSETQ. Trimming took off 0 bases at V and 7 bases at J, with 16 bases between the two ends. The CDR3 coding sequence is TGCGCCAGCAGCTTGGGGGTCGACTCGACTGGTGAAGCTTTCTTT. It codes for CASSLGVDSTGEAFF.

The chain uses TRBV7-9 and TRBJ1-2, with D maybe TRBD1 (5 bases). V gave up 0 bases and J gave up 7 bases, with 6 bases separating them. This CDR3 has 12 residues. The germline CDR1 and CDR2 sequences are SEHNR and FQNEAQ (reference sequence). The CDR3 DNA sequence: TGTGCCAGCAGCTTAGCAGGGGCTGGCTACACCTTC. It codes for CASSLAGAGYTF.

The chain has TRBV7-2 and TRBJ1-2; D is possibly TRBD1 (5 bases). Germline V CDR1 and CDR2: SGHTA, FQGNSA. The CDR3 is 14 residues long. V was pared by 1 base and J by 6 bases, with 12 bases between. CDR3 amino acids: CASSLVAGDNGYTF. CDR3 DNA: TGTGCCAGCAGCTTAGTAGCGGGGGATAATGGCTACACCTTC. Combining the CDR3 with reference TRBV7-2 and TRBJ1-2 gives the whole variable domain GAGVSQSPSNKVTEKGKDVELRCDPISGHTALYWYRQSLGQGLEFLIYFQGNSAPDKSGLPSDRFSAERTGGSVSTLTIQRTQQEDSAVYLCASSLVAGDNGYTFGSGTRLTVV.

In nucleotides, the CDR3 is TGTGCCAGTGGACAGGGATGGGGGGCTGAAGCTTTCTTT. Residues: CASGQGWGAEAFF. The chain links TRBV6-1 to TRBJ1-1; 8 bases match TRBD1. After removal of 9 bases from V and 6 bases from J, the junction contained 9 bases not matched to a gene. The CDR3 has 13 residues. Looked up from germline, CDR1 is MNHNS and CDR2 is SASEGT.

The CDR3 is CASSPTGGGTEAFF. In nucleotides, the CDR3 is TGTGCCAGCAGCCCAACAGGGGGTGGAACTGAAGCTTTCTTT. J is TRBJ1-1 and V is TRBV11-2; 8 bases are a match to TRBD1. Germline loops: CDR1 SGHAT, CDR2 FQNNGV. The length of the CDR3 is 14 residues. V shed 5 bases, J shed 5 bases, and the junction held 7 bases outside the gene matches.

The chain joins TRBV2 to TRBJ2-1; the D gene is possibly TRBD2 (6 bases). The germline CDR1 and CDR2 sequences are SNHLY and FYNNEI. This CDR3 comprises 12 residues. V was cut by 5 bases and J by 8 bases, with 10 bases left in between. In nucleotides, the CDR3 is TGTGCCAGCAGTACGACTAGTTATGAGCAGTTCTTC. Translated, it gives CASSTTSYEQFF.

The rearrangement uses TRBV28 and TRBJ1-3; D is ambiguous. Trimming shortened V by 7 bases and J by 0 bases, and 4 bases separated the two germline ends. Germline V lookup: CDR1 MDHEN, CDR2 SYDVKM. The CDR3 runs 12 residues. The CDR3 protein is CASINSGNTIYF. For the CDR3, the DNA is TGTGCCAGCATTAACTCTGGAAACACCATATATTTT. Based on the CDR3 plus reference TRBV28 and TRBJ1-3, the full variable domain is DVKVTQSSRYLVKRTGEKVFLECVQDMDHENMFWYRQDPGLGLRLIYFSYDVKMKEKGDIPEGYSVSREKKERFSLILESASTNQTSMYLCASINSGNTIYFGEGSWLTVV.

This clone has only a few counts. This chain joins TRBV5-1 and TRBJ2-7; D is uncertain. Germline V gives CDR1 SGHRS, CDR2 YFSETQ. CDR3 size: 12 residues. V lost 2 bases, J lost 5 bases, and 8 bases lay in between. The CDR3 bases are TGCGCCAGCAGCTTCAACTACAACGAGCAGTACTTC. Its protein product is CASSFNYNEQYF.

The CDR3 DNA sequence: TGCGCCAGCAGCCAAGGTTCCTCCGTTATTAGGGGGACCCCGCAGTTCTTC. This codes for CASSQGSSVIRGTPQFF. The V gene is TRBV4-3, the J gene TRBJ2-1, with a tentative D call TRBD1 (6 bases). Germline V gene lookup returns CDR1 LGHNA and CDR2 YSLEER. The CDR3 is 17 amino acids. Trimming shortened V by 1 base and J by 12 bases, and 25 bases separated the two germline ends.

The chain couples TRBV29-1 to TRBJ2-3, with D unclear. The CDR3 runs to 12 residues. V lost 4 bases to trimming and J lost 7 bases, with 12 bases between them. Germline V gene data show CDR1 as SQVTM and CDR2 as ANQGSEA. The CDR3 DNA reads TGCAGCGTTGTAACGAGTGTTAATACGCAGTATTTT. It yields the protein CSVVTSVNTQYF.

This clone was seen only once. The chain carries TRBV7-9 and TRBJ2-3; TRBD2 is a possible D gene (5 bases). The ends were cut back, 8 bases at V and 6 bases at J, with 12 bases in the middle. The CDR3 loop spans 12 amino acids. CDR1 is SEHNR, CDR2 FQNEAQ, per germline (reference sequence). The CDR3 DNA is TGTGCCAGCGTCCTGACGGGGGATACGCAGTATTTT. This translates into CASVLTGDTQYF. The complete variable domain, with remaining parts taken from reference TRBV7-9 and TRBJ2-3, reads DTGVSQNPRHKITKRGQNVTFRCDPISEHNRLYWYRQTLGQGPEFLTYFQNEAQLEKSRLLSDRFSAERPKGSFSTLEIQRTEQGDSAMYLCASVLTGDTQYFGPGTRLTVL.

In nucleotides, the CDR3 is TGTGCCAGCAGCTCTACCGGGAGGGGCCCAGATACGCAGTATTTT. Its translation: CASSSTGRGPDTQYF. The chain carries TRBV9 and TRBJ2-3; 8 bases align to TRBD2. This CDR3 contains 15 residues. Germline CDR1 SGDLS, CDR2 YYNGEE. The V gene end was trimmed by 4 bases and the J gene end by 4 bases; junction bases not matched to a gene: 8. Drawing the rest from reference TRBV9 and TRBJ2-3, the complete variable domain is DSGVTQTPKHLITATGQRVTLRCSPRSGDLSVYWYQQSLDQGLQFLIQYYNGEERAKGNILERFSAQQFPDLHSELNLSSLELGDSALYFCASSSTGRGPDTQYFGPGTRLTVL.

CDR3 DNA: TGTGCCAGCTCACCTAGCAGGGCTCTGGGCACTGAAGCTTTCTTT. Translating it yields CASSPSRALGTEAFF. The chain is built from TRBV18 and TRBJ1-1, with D possibly matching TRBD1 (5 bases). CDR3 size: 15 residues. The V gene's germline CDR1 is KGHSH and CDR2 LQKENI. Trimming removed 3 bases from V and 4 bases from J, with 15 bases in between.

This rearrangement joins TRBV28 to TRBJ1-4; 7 bases match TRBD1. J lost 5 bases, V lost 5 bases, and 8 bases had no gene match. The CDR3 has 15 amino acids. Germline V gives CDR1 MDHEN, CDR2 SYDVKM. CDR3 nucleotides: TGTGCCAGCAGTCCCCCAGGGGGGAGAAATGAAAAACTGTTTTTT. Translation gives CASSPPGGRNEKLFF.

The chain links TRBV4-3 to TRBJ2-7, with 15 bases lining up with TRBD2. The germline CDR1 and CDR2 sequences are LGHNA and YSLEER. The junction had 5 bases not matched to a gene; V was cut back by 1 base and J by 4 bases. The CDR3 length is 17 residues. The chain's CDR3 is CASSQAPGLAGGYEQYF. The CDR3 coding sequence is TGCGCCAGCAGCCAAGCCCCGGGACTAGCGGGAGGTTACGAGCAGTACTTC.

The chain employs TRBV6-5 and TRBJ2-5; maybe TRBD1 (5 bases). The germline CDR1 and CDR2 sequences are MNHEY and SVGAGI. The CDR3 is made up of 13 amino acids. Trimming removed 0 bases at V and 5 bases at J, with 7 bases between. The DNA of the CDR3 is TGTGCCAGCAGTTACTCAGGGGCGGAGACCCAGTACTTC. Its translation: CASSYSGAETQYF.

Only a few counts were recorded for this clone. V gene TRBV30 combines with J gene TRBJ2-3; tentatively, D is TRBD2 (6 bases). Trimming removed 5 bases from V and 2 bases from J, with 17 bases in between. Germline-derived CDR1 and CDR2 are GTSNPN and SVGIG (reference sequence). The CDR3 length is 15 residues. CDR3 DNA: TGTGCCTGGGGAGGTGCCGCGGGAAACACAGATACGCAGTATTTT. It yields the protein CAWGGAAGNTDTQYF. Based on the CDR3 plus reference TRBV30 and TRBJ2-3, the full variable domain is SQTIHQWPATLVQPVGSPLSLECTVEGTSNPNLYWYRQAAGRGLQLLFYSVGIGQISSEVPQNLSASRPQDRQFILSSKKLLLSDSGFYLCAWGGAAGNTDTQYFGPGTRLTVL.

In DNA, the CDR3 is TGTGCCAGCAGCGTGACTAGCGGGAGACAGCAAGAGACCCAGTACTTC. Its translation: CASSVTSGRQQETQYF. The V and J genes are TRBV7-9 and TRBJ2-5, with 12 bases matching TRBD2. From germline, CDR1 is SEHNR and CDR2 FQNEAQ (reference sequence). This CDR3 is 16 amino acids long. J lost 2 bases, V lost 5 bases, and 6 bases had no gene match.

V usage is TRBV5-4 and J usage is TRBJ2-7; possibly TRBD2 for D (6 bases). The ends were cut back, 6 bases at V and 6 bases at J, with 31 bases in the middle. The germline gives CDR1 SGHNT, CDR2 YYREEE (reference sequence). CDR3 length: 18 amino acids. The CDR3 is CASTPYSPTGGYGSEQYF. In DNA form, the CDR3 reads TGTGCCAGCACCCCCTACTCACCAACCGGGGGATATGGGAGCGAGCAGTACTTC. The full variable domain, its missing parts supplied by reference TRBV5-4 and TRBJ2-7, is ETGVTQSPTHLIKTRGQQVTLRCSSQSGHNTVSWYQQALGQGPQFIFQYYREEENGRGNFPPRFSGLQFPNYSSELNVNALELDDSALYLCASTPYSPTGGYGSEQYFGPGTRLTVT.

The CDR3 reads CASSPRGGGSYGYTF. In DNA form, the CDR3 reads TGTGCCAGCTCACCAAGAGGGGGCGGTAGCTATGGCTACACCTTC. This chain uses TRBV18 with TRBJ1-2; 7 nucleotides line up with TRBD1. CDR1 is KGHSH and CDR2 is LQKENI in the germline V gene. With V trimmed by 2 bases and J by 4 bases, 7 bases remained unmatched. The CDR3 extends over 15 amino acids.

The chain couples TRBV2 to TRBJ2-1; D may be TRBD2 (5 bases). V was pared by 6 bases and J by 7 bases, with 13 bases between. Germline V lookup: CDR1 SNHLY, CDR2 FYNNEI. The CDR3 consists of 13 residues. CDR3 in amino acids: CASRFDYSNEQFF. The DNA of the CDR3 is TGTGCCAGCAGATTTGACTACTCGAATGAGCAGTTCTTC.

The chain links TRBV2 to TRBJ2-6; D might be TRBD2 (6 bases). This CDR3 spans 14 amino acids. Germline V CDR1 and CDR2: SNHLY, FYNNEI. Trimming removed 11 bases at V and 2 bases at J, with 13 bases between. The CDR3 loop reads CAGRDGTGANVLTF. CDR3 nucleotides: TGTGCCGGGCGGGACGGGACTGGGGCCAACGTCCTGACTTTC.

The CDR3 region is CASSRGGARYANYGYTF. As DNA, the CDR3 is TGTGCCAGCAGCCGAGGGGGGGCGAGGTATGCTAACTATGGCTACACCTTC. This chain joins TRBV7-2 and TRBJ1-2; tentatively, D is TRBD1 (6 bases). V was pared by 5 bases and J by 0 bases, with 19 bases between. Looked up from germline, CDR1 is SGHTA and CDR2 is FQGNSA. The CDR3 contains 17 residues.

The J gene is TRBJ1-1, the V gene TRBV27; D may be TRBD1 (6 bases). V lost 2 bases and J 4 bases, leaving 14 bases between the germline ends. This CDR3 has 15 amino acids. Germline assignment: CDR1 MNHEY and CDR2 SMNVEV (reference sequence). In DNA, the CDR3 is TGTGCCAGCAGTTTAAATGGGGGCGCTGGCACTGAAGCTTTCTTT. Its translation is CASSLNGGAGTEAFF.

The rearrangement joins TRBV19 to TRBJ2-1; TRBD2 aligns across 7 bases. In germline, CDR1 is LNHDA, CDR2 SQIVND (reference sequence). V shed 3 bases, J shed 7 bases, and the junction held 9 bases outside the gene matches. The CDR3 loop spans 15 amino acids. CDR3 in DNA: TGTGCCAGTAGTATTAATACGGGAGGCGAGAATGAGCAGTTCTTC. Its protein product is CASSINTGGENEQFF.

The chain recombines TRBV6-5 with TRBJ1-6, with TRBD1 identical over 7 bases. CDR3 length: 15 amino acids. V trimming: 3 bases; J trimming: 7 bases; junction bases outside the gene matches: 6. Per the germline V gene, CDR1 is MNHEY and CDR2 is SVGAGI. The CDR3 DNA is TGTGCCAGCAGTTATTTGACAGGGTCAAATTCACCCCTCCACTTT. This translates into CASSYLTGSNSPLHF.